This T cell receptor (beta chain) was observed in a study of glioma-infiltrating T cells after dendritic cell vaccination. Study observations and caveats: Higher pretreatment TIL content predicted longer progression-free time and survival.

This clone was picked up one time. Its antigen remains unidentified. Here immunoSEQ multiplex PCR was the method, and the copy in TCRdb shows in-frame clones only, minus some. This table holds some 99,000 clones, 65% to 85% found once. Time point given: after dendritic cell vaccination, including at tumor progression/relapse. The clonotype was recovered from a human donor with glioblastoma. Sample: blood, taken after dendritic cell vaccination.

In DNA form, the CDR3 reads TGTGCCAGCAGTCAGGGACAGGTTCAGGTCGGGGAGCTGTTTTTT. This encodes CASSQGQVQVGELFF. The chain carries TRBV27 and TRBJ2-2, with TRBD1 identical over 8 bases. Trimming cost V 5 bases and J 7 bases; bases outside gene matches: 9. CDR1 is MNHEY and CDR2 is SMNVEV in the germline V gene (reference sequence). The CDR3 is 15 residues long.